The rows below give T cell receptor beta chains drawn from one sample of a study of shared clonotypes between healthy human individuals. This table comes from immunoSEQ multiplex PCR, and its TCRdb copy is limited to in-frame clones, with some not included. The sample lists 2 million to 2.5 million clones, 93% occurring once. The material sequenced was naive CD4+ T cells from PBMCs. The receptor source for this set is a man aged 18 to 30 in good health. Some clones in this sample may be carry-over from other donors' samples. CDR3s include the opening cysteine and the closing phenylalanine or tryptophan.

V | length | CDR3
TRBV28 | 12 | CATGGDYNEQFF
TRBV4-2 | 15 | CASSQTRDVTDTQYF
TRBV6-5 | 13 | CASTAQGGREQYF
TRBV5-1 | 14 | CASSFSQGSTEAFF
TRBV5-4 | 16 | CASTPGGGRGTDTQYF
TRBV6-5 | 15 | CASSTGGASTDTQYF
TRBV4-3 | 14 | CASSQGQGGTEAFF
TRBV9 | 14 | CASSLQGTQETQYF
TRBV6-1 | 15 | CASSEGLGYQETQYF
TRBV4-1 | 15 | CASSQVTGDMQPQHF
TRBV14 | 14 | CASSPRGVYTEAFF
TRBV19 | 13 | CASSLTGKETQYF
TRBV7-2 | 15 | CASSLIQGDTDTQYF
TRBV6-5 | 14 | CASSYSTGEEKLFF
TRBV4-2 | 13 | CASSQDPNTEAFF
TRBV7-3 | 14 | CASSVTRDSGEQFF
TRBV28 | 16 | CASSLWQGQQDQPQHF
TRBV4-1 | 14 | CASSQVRVNTEAFF
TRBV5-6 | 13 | CASSLRPGQGQYF
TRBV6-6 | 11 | CASSYMGEAFF
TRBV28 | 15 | CASSLGSVSDEKLFF
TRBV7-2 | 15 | CASSLEAVRNSPLHF
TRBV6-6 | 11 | CASSRGGEAFF
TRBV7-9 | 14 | CASSQLGGGTEAFF
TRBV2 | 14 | CASSVGRVNTEAFF
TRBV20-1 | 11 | CSARTVHLAFF
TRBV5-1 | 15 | CASRPGQGIIHEQYF
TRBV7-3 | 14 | CASSLTPVPYEQYF
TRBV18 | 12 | CASSPTNYEQYF
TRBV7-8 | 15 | CASSFSGKASYEQYF
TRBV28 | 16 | CASSSRLASGANVLTF
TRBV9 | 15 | CASSPTGSNTGELFF
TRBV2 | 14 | CASSQRVASTEAFF